This TCR beta chain was sequenced during a study of T cells in Graves' hyperthyroidism and ophthalmopathy. Study-wide context: Upon initial diagnosis and before any treatment, peripheral blood was collected.

There were TCR beta CDR3 regions amplified from RNA transcripts. First-round RT-PCR with HTBI primers amplified the TCR CDR3 region. Each CDR3 protein gets one entry after TCRdb re-called the multiplex PCR reads with MiXCR. The data contain nearly 750,000 distinct CDR3 sequences, around a third of them seen just once; the ten biggest clones take up around 31%. The CDR3 runs 15 residues. With V trimmed by 6 bases and J by 1 base, 3 bases remained unmatched. Germline CDR1 LNHDA, CDR2 SQIVND (reference sequence). Absence of ophthalmopathy progression within 18 months defined stable Graves' hyperthyroidism.

Sequenced: blood. The chain couples TRBV19 to TRBJ2-3; 11 positions agree with TRBD2. This clonotype was obtained from a woman in her thirties or forties with Graves' hyperthyroidism. This CDR3 reads CASRLAGGRTDTQYF. The CDR3 DNA reads TGTGCCAGTAGGCTAGCGGGGGGACGCACAGATACGCAGTATTTT.